The clone carrying this TCR beta chain was seen only a few times. Its specificity is unknown. The CDR3 consists of 18 residues. The V segment lost 6 bases and the J segment 3 bases; nucleotides outside the gene matches: 17. The germline V gene has CDR1 MNHEY and CDR2 SMNVEV (reference sequence). The data originate from a study of T cell repertoires in cytomegalovirus infection. Overall study: Use of recently identified HLA-C-restricted and well-studied HLA-B-restricted CMV epitopes was part of the study. Signatures in public TCR beta sequences pointed to both CMV infection and matching HLA type. General study points: The study found HLA-C-restricted CMV-specific TCR beta clonotypes dominating the ex vivo response. The study identified carriers of CMV plus the relevant HLA from cumulative public TCR beta family frequency.

TCRdb re-derived calls from the reads in MiXCR, one entry per CDR3 protein. The table includes roughly 69,000 distinct CDR3 sequences, around 21% detected once. The chain links TRBV27 to TRBJ2-3; 8 bases agree with TRBD1. Sequenced here: CD8+ T cells from cultured PBMCs, sampled from culture after CMV antigen stimulation. The sequence was collected from a human donor in good health (CMV status not recorded). Some clones in this sample may be carry-over from other donors' samples. The CDR3 here is CASSEQFPGQGPTDTQYF. In nucleotides, the CDR3 is TGTGCCAGCAGCGAACAATTTCCCGGACAGGGCCCGACAGATACGCAGTATTTT.